There are a few counts of the clone carrying this T cell receptor (beta chain). Antigen: not known. With molecular barcodes, quantitative 5'-RACE was used to make the TCR beta libraries. TCRdb itself ran the 5' RACE reads through MiXCR, one entry per CDR3 protein. The table shows approximately 400,000 distinct CDR3 sequences, with roughly 27% occurring only once. These data are taken from a study of CD8 T cells in ankylosing spondylitis. General study points: Reported data indicate significant enrichment of disease-linked clones within matched ankylosing spondylitis synovial fluid. Ankylosing spondylitis blood appeared to carry a characteristic TCR beta motif of roughly eight highly homologous variants. Within peripheral blood, clones linked to disease were CD8+ and relatively rare. Prior literature has documented some motif variants in synovial fluid and blood from reactive arthritis.

Germline CDR1 is KGHDR and CDR2 is SFDVKD. The junction had 5 bases not matched to a gene; V was cut back by 3 bases and J by 1 base. The length of the CDR3 is 17 residues. The sequenced sample was blood, either unsorted or a sorted T cell fraction (not recorded which). This sequence was found in a male donor with ankylosing spondylitis. The chain joins TRBV24-1 to TRBJ2-2; 9 positions match TRBD1. The CDR3 protein is CATSDIRTGVNTGELFF. The CDR3 DNA follows: TGTGCCACCAGTGATATCCGGACAGGGGTGAACACCGGGGAGCTGTTTTTT.